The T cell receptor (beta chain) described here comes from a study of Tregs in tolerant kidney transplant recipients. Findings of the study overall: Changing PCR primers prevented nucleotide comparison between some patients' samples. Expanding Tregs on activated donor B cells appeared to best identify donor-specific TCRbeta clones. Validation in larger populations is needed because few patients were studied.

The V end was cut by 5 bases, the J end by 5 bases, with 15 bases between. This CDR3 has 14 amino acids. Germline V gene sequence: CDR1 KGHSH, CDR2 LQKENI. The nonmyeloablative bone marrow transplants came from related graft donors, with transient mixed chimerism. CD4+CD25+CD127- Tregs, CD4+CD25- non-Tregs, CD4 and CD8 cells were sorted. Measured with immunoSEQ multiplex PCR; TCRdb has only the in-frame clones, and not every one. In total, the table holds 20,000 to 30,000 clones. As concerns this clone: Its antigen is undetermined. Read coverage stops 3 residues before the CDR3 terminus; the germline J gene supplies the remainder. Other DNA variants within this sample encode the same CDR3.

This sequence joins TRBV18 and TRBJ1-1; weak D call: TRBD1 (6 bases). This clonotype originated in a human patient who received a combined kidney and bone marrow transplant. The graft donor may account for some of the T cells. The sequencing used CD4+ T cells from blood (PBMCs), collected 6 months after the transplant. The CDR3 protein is CASSGGQRGTEAFF. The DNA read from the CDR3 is TGTGCCAGCTCAGGTGGACAGCGAGGGACTGAA.